Sequencing of this T cell receptor beta chain was carried out in a study of blood T cell repertoires in COVID-19. Study summary: Sites across the United States, Italy and Spain contributed samples from acute and convalescent COVID-19. T cells, B-cell-depleted T cells, or PBMCs supplied cDNA or gDNA.

As processed by the authors: Amplification with reference gene primers provided the estimates of nucleated cell counts. The repertoire was sequenced with immunoSEQ multiplex PCR; TCRdb's copy has only in-frame clones and lacks some. That table is the source of V, J and clone size, and D and trimming were worked out from the DNA. The data show 100,000 to 120,000 clones, with approximately 84% seen just once and 3.4% held by the top ten. Trimming took 6 bases from V and 1 from J, leaving 9 bases between them. The CDR3 loop spans 13 amino acids. CDR1 and CDR2 (germline): SGHRS, YFSETQ. The chain combines TRBV5-1 with TRBJ2-3, with D possibly matching TRBD2 (5 bases). This receptor was taken from a man aged 40-55 years with acute or convalescent COVID-19. The specimen sequenced was peripheral blood. CDR3 residues: CASTAGGTDTQYF. CDR3 bases: TGCGCCAGCACGGCCGGGGGCACAGATACGCAGTATTTT.